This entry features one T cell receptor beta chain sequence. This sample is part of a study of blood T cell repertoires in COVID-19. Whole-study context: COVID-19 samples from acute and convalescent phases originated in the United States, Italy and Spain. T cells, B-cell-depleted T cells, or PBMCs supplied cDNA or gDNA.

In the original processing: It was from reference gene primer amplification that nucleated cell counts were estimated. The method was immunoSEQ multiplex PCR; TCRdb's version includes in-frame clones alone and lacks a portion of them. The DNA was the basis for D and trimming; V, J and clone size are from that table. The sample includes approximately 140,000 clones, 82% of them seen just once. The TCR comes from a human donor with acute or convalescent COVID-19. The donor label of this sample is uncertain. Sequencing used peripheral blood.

DNA of the CDR3: TGTGCCAGCAGCTCCCGGACTAGCGGGGGGGTAGATGAGCAGTTCTTC. Amino acid sequence: CASSSRTSGGVDEQFF. This chain joins TRBV7-2 and TRBJ2-1, with 15 bases identical to TRBD2. The J segment lost 8 bases and the V segment lost 4 bases, leaving 6 bases of the junction unmatched. CDR1 is SGHTA, CDR2 FQGNSA, per germline. This CDR3 is 16 amino acids long. Together with reference TRBV7-2 and TRBJ2-1, the CDR3 gives the full variable domain: GAGVSQSPSNKVTEKGKDVELRCDPISGHTALYWYRQSLGQGLEFLIYFQGNSAPDKSGLPSDRFSAERTGGSVSTLTIQRTQQEDSAVYLCASSSRTSGGVDEQFFGPGTRLTVL.